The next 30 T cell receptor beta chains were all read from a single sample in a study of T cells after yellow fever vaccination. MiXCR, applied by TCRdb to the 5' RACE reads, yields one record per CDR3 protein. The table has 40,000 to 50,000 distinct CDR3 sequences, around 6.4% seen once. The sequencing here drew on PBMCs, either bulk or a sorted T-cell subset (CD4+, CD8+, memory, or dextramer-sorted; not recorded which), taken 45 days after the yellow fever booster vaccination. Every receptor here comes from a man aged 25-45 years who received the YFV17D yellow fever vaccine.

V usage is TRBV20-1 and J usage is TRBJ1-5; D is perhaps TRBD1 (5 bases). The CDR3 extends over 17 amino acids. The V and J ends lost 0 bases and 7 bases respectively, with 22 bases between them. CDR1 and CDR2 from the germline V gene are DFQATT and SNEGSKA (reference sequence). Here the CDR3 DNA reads TGCAGTGCTAGAGATGGGGGATTAGGTCAGGGAACCCAGCCCCAGCATTTT. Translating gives CSARDGGLGQGTQPQHF.

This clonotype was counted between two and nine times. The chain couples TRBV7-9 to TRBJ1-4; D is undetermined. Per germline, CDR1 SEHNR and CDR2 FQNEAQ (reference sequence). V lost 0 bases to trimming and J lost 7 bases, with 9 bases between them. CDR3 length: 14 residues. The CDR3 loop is CASSLARSGEKLFF. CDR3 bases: TGTGCCAGCAGCTTAGCAAGGTCCGGTGAAAAACTGTTTTTT.

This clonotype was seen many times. This chain's CDR3 is CASRRTGAQNTEAFF. The CDR3 region has the DNA TGTGCCAGCCGAAGGACAGGGGCCCAGAACACTGAAGCTTTCTTT. This sequence joins TRBV7-2 and TRBJ1-1; 9 nucleotides line up with TRBD1. CDR3 length equals 15 residues. Looked up from germline, CDR1 is SGHTA and CDR2 is FQGNSA. Germline trimming cut 8 bases from V and 1 base from J; bases unmatched to any gene: 8. Full variable domain (remainder filled in from reference TRBV7-2 and TRBJ1-1): GAGVSQSPSNKVTEKGKDVELRCDPISGHTALYWYRQSLGQGLEFLIYFQGNSAPDKSGLPSDRFSAERTGGSVSTLTIQRTQQEDSAVYLCASRRTGAQNTEAFFGQGTRLTVV.

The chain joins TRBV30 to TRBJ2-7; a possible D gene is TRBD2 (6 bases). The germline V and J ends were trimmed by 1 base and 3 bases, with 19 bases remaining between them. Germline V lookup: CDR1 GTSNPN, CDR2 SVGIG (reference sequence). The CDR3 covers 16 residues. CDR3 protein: CAWSDPGLRTHYEQYF. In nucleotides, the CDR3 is TGTGCCTGGAGTGATCCCGGACTACGCACTCACTACGAGCAGTACTTC.

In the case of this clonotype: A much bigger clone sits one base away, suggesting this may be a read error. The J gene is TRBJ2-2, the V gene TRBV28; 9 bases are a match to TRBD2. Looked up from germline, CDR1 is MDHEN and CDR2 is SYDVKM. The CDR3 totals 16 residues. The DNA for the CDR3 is TGTGCCTGCAGGTTCGGCGGGAGGGCGGACACCGGGGAGCTGTTTTTT. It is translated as CACRFGGRADTGELFF.

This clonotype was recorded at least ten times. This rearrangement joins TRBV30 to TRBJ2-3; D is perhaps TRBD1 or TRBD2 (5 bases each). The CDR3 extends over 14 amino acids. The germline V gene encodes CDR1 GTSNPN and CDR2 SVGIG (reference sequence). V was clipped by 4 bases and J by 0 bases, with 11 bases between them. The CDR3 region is CAWNPGASTDTQYF. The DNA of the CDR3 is TGTGCCTGGAACCCCGGGGCTAGCACAGATACGCAGTATTTT.

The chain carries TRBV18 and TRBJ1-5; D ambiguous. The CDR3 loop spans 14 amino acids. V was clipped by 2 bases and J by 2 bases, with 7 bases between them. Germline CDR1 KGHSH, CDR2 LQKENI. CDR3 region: CASSPDIGNQPQHF. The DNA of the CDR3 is TGTGCCAGCTCACCAGACATTGGCAATCAGCCCCAGCATTTT.

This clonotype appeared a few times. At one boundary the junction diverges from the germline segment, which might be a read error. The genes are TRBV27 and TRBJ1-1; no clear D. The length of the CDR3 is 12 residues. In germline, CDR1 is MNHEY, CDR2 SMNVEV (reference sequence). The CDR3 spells CASSLFGRAAEW. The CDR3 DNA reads TGTGCCAGCAGTTTATTTGGTCGGGCAGCGGAGTGG.

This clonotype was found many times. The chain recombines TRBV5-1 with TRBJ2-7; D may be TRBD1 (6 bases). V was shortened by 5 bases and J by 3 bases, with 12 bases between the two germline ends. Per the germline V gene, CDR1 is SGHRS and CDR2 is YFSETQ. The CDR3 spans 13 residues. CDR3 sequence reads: CASSPQQGYEQYF. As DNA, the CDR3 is TGCGCCAGCAGTCCCCAACAGGGCTACGAGCAGTACTTC.

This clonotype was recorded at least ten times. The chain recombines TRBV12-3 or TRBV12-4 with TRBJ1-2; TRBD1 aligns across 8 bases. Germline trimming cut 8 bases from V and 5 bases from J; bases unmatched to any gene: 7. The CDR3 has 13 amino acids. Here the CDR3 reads CASAGTGGYGYTF. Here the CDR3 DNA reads TGTGCCAGCGCCGGGACAGGAGGATATGGCTACACCTTC.

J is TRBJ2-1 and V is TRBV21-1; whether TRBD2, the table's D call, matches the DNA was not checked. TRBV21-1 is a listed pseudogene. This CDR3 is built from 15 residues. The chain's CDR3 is CASRALAGGRNEQFF. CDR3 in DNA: TGTGCCAGCAGGGCACTAGCGGGAGGTAGGAATGAGCAGTTCTTC.

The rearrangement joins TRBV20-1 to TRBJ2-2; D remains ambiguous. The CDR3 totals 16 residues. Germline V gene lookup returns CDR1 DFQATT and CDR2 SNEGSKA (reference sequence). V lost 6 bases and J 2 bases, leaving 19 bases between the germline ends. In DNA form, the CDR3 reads TGCAGTGCGGGTACCATGGTAGGGATAAACACCGGGGAGCTGTTTTTT. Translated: CSAGTMVGINTGELFF.

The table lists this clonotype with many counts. CDR3 sequence: CSVGDDRAYEQYF. The DNA of the CDR3 is TGCAGCGTTGGAGACGACAGGGCTTACGAGCAGTACTTC. This chain joins TRBV29-1 and TRBJ2-7; 7 bases are shared with TRBD1. Trimming cost V 4 bases and J 4 bases; bases outside gene matches: 7. CDR3 length equals 13 residues. The germline V gene encodes CDR1 SQVTM and CDR2 ANQGSEA.

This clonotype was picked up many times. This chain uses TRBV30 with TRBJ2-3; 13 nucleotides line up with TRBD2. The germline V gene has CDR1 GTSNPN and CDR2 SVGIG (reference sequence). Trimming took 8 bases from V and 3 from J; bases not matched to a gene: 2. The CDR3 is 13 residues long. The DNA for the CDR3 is TGTGCCAGGGGACTAGCGGGAACAGATACGCAGTATTTT. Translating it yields CARGLAGTDTQYF.

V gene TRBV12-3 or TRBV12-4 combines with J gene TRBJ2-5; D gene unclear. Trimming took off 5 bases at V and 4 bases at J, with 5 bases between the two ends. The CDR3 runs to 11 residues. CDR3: CASSVRETQYF. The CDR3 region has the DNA TGTGCCAGCAGTGTTCGAGAGACCCAGTACTTC.

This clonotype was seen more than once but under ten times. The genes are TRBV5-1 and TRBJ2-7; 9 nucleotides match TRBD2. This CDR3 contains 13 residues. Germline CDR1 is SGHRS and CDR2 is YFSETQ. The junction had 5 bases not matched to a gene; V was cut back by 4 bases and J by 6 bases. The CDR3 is CASSPRTSAEQYF. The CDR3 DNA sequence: TGCGCCAGCAGCCCCCGGACTAGCGCCGAGCAGTACTTC.

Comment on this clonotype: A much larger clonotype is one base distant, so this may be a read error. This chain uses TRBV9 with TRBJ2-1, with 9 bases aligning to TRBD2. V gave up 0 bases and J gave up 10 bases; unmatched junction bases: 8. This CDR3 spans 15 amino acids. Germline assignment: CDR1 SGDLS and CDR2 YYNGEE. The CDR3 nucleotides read TGTGCCAGCAGCGTAGGCCTAGCGGGAATCTCGGAGCAGTTCTTC. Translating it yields CASSVGLAGISEQFF.

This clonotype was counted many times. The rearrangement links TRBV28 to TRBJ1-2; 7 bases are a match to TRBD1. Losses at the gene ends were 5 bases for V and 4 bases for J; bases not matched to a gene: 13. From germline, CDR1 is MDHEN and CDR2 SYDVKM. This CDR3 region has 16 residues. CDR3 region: CASSINPGQFIYGYTF. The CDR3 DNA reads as TGTGCCAGCAGTATCAACCCGGGACAGTTTATCTATGGCTACACCTTC.

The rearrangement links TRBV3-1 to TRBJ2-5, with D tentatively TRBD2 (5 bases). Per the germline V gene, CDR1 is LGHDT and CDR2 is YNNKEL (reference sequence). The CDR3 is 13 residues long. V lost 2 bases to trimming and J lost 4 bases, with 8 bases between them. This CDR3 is CASSQTSGETQYF. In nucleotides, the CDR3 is TGTGCCAGCAGCCAAACTAGTGGAGAGACCCAGTACTTC.

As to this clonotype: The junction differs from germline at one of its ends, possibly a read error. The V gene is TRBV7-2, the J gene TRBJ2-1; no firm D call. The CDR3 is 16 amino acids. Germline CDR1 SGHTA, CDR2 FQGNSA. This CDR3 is CARSLQLANAGNEQFF. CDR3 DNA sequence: TGTGCCCGCAGCTTACAGCTGGCGAACGCCGGAAATGAGCAGTTCTTC.

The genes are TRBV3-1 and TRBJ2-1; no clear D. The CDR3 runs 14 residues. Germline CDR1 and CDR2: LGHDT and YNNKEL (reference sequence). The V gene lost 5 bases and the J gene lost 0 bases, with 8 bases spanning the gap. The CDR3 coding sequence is TGTGCCAGCAGCTCTCTGAGCTCCTACAATGAGCAGTTCTTC. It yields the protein CASSSLSSYNEQFF.

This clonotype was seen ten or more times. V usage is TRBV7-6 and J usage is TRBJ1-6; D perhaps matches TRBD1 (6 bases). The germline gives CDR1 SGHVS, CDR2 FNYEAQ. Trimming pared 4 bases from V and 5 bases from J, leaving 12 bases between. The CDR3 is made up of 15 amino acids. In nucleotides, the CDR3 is TGTGCCAGCAGCTACGAGACAGGCGATAATTCACCCCTCCACTTT. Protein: CASSYETGDNSPLHF.

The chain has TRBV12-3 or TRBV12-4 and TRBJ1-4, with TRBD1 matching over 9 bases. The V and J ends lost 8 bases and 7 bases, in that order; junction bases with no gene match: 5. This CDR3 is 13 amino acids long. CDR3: CASSGTGSEKLFF. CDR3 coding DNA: TGTGCCAGCTCTGGGACAGGGAGTGAAAAACTGTTTTTT.

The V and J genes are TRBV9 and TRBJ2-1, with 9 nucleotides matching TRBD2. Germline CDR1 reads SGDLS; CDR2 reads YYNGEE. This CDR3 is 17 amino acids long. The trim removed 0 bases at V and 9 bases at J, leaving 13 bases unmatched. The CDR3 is CASSVAEGREGYGEQFF. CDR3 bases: TGTGCCAGCAGCGTAGCCGAAGGGCGGGAGGGGTATGGTGAGCAGTTCTTC.

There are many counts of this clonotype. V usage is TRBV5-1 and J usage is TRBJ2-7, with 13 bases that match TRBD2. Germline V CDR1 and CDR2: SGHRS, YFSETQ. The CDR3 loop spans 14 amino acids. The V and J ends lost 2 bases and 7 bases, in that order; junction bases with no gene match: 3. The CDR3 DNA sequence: TGCGCCAGCAGCTTAGGACTAGCGGGAGATGAGCAGTACTTC. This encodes CASSLGLAGDEQYF. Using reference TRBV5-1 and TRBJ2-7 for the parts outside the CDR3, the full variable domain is KAGVTQTPRYLIKTRGQQVTLSCSPISGHRSVSWYQQTPGQGLQFLFEYFSETQRNKGNFPGRFSGRQFSNSRSEMNVSTLELGDSALYLCASSLGLAGDEQYFGPGTRLTVT.

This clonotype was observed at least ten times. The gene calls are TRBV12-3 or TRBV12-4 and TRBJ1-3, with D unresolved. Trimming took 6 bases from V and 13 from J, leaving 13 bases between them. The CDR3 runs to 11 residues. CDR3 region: CASSPLPQIYF. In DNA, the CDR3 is TGTGCCAGCAGCCCGCTCCCCCAAATATATTTT.

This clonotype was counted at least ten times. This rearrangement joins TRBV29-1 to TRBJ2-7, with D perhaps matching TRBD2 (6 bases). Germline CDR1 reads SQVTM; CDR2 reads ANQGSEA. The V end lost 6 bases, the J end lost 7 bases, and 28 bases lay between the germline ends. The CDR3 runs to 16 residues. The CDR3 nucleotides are TGCAGCGTGCCCCTCCAAGGAGGGTTCGGGCCGGGTGAGCAGTACTTC. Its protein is CSVPLQGGFGPGEQYF.

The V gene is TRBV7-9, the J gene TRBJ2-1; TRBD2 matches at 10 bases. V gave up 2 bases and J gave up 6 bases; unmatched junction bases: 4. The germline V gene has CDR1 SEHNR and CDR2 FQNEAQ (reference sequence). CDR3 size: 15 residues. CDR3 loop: CASSLPSGRTNEQFF. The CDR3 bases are TGTGCCAGCAGCTTACCTAGCGGGAGAACCAATGAGCAGTTCTTC.

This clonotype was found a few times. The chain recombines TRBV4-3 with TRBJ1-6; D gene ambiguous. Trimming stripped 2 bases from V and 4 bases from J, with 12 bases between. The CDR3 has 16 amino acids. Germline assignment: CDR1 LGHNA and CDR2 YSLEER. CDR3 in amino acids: CASSQLRGRYNSPLHF. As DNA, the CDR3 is TGCGCCAGCAGCCAACTGAGAGGAAGATATAATTCACCCCTCCACTTT.

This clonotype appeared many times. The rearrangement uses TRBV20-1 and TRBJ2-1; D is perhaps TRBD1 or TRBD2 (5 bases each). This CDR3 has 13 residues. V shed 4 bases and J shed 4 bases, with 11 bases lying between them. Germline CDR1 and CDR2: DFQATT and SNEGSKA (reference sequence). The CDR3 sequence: CSATRGEYNEQFF. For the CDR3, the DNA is TGCAGTGCTACTCGAGGGGAATACAATGAGCAGTTCTTC.